A single sample is the source of the 9 T cell receptor beta chains below, sequenced in a study of cytomegalovirus exposure and HLA in healthy donors (dated 2017 in TCRdb). Receptor libraries were prepared by the immunoSEQ multiplex PCR assay. For the multiplex PCR, a mixture combining 60 forward primers for TCR Vbeta segments and 13 reverse primers for TCR Jbeta segments was used. Sourced from immuneACCESS, this table was stored by TCRdb with only in-frame sequences that have V and J called. A share of the clones is absent; for the studies checked, an unresolved V gene accounts for under half, and the remainder has no known explanation. The sample table holds approximately 92,000 clones, of which just under 70% were seen once. The ten largest clones capture roughly 2.8% of the sample. The sample was PBMCs. The receptor set was obtained from a man aged 45-65 years in good health and CMV-seronegative.

The V and J genes are TRBV6-1 and TRBJ2-1, with 10 bases matching TRBD2. J was trimmed by 5 bases and V by 10 bases; bases with no gene match: 8. Germline lookup yields CDR1 MNHNS and CDR2 SASEGT. The CDR3 consists of 14 residues. In DNA, the CDR3 is TGTGCCACCCGACTAGCGGGCCTACACAATGAGCAGTTCTTC. This sequence encodes CATRLAGLHNEQFF.

V is TRBV20-1 and J is TRBJ1-2; D not certain. CDR3 length equals 11 residues. V was clipped by 3 bases and J by 6 bases, with 8 bases between them. Per the germline V gene, CDR1 is DFQATT and CDR2 is SNEGSKA (reference sequence). This CDR3 reads CSASPGDGYTF. The CDR3 nucleotides are TGCAGTGCTAGCCCGGGAGATGGCTACACCTTC.

V and J are TRBV5-6 and TRBJ1-6; no definite D call. Trimming took off 2 bases at V and 7 bases at J, with 13 bases between the two ends. Germline V gives CDR1 SGHDT, CDR2 YYEEEE. This CDR3 region has 15 residues. The CDR3 DNA is TGTGCCAGCAGCTTACCCGGTAGATTAAATTCACCCCTCCACTTT. It is translated as CASSLPGRLNSPLHF.

The chain joins TRBV4-3 to TRBJ2-6; D is unclear. The CDR3 spans 15 residues. Trimming took 1 base from V and 2 from J, leaving 6 bases between them. The V gene's germline CDR1 is LGHNA and CDR2 YSLEER. DNA of the CDR3: TGCGCCAGCAGCCAAGTAGTACCTGGGGCCAACGTCCTGACTTTC. It yields the protein CASSQVVPGANVLTF.

The chain is built from TRBV11-2 and TRBJ2-3; D unresolved. CDR1 and CDR2 (germline): SGHAT, FQNNGV. CDR3 length: 13 amino acids. The germline V and J ends were trimmed by 3 bases and 5 bases, with 9 bases remaining between them. CDR3 loop: CASSFQHEDTQYF. In nucleotides, the CDR3 is TGTGCCAGCAGCTTCCAACACGAAGATACGCAGTATTTT.

The chain combines TRBV6-5 with TRBJ2-7; 12 bases are shared with TRBD2. Looked up from germline, CDR1 is MNHEY and CDR2 is SVGAGI. The CDR3 consists of 13 residues. V lost 4 bases to trimming and J lost 6 bases; unmatched junction nucleotides: 1. CDR3 coding DNA: TGTGCCAGCAGTTTACTAGCGGGGGGCGAGCAGTACTTC. Translation gives CASSLLAGGEQYF.

This clone was observed a few times. The chain joins TRBV15 to TRBJ1-4; 9 bases match TRBD1. The trim removed 4 bases at V and 3 bases at J, leaving 6 bases unmatched. The CDR3 sequence is 16 residues long. In germline, CDR1 is LNHNV, CDR2 YYDKDF (reference sequence). The CDR3 nucleotides read TGTGCCACCAGCACCCTCGGACAGGGGTCTAATGAAAAACTGTTTTTT. This translates into CATSTLGQGSNEKLFF.

Details on this clone: The same CDR3 can be traced to other DNA sequences in this sample. The chain couples TRBV30 to TRBJ1-1; D is ambiguous. This CDR3 is built from 13 residues. Germline assignment: CDR1 GTSNPN and CDR2 SVGIG (reference sequence). The V gene lost 2 bases and the J gene lost 1 base, with 8 bases spanning the gap. This CDR3 reads CAWSLTRNTEAFF. The CDR3 DNA sequence: TGTGCCTGGAGTTTAACGAGGAACACTGAAGCTTTCTTT.

The sample holds a few counts of this clone. This sequence joins TRBV5-4 and TRBJ2-2; D is uncertain. This CDR3 contains 14 residues. V lost 1 base and J 1 base, leaving 5 bases between the germline ends. CDR1 SGHNT and CDR2 YYREEE come from the germline V gene (reference sequence). The chain's CDR3 is CASSLKQNTGELFF. CDR3 bases: TGTGCCAGCAGCTTGAAACAGAACACCGGGGAGCTGTTTTTT.